This T cell receptor beta chain was identified in a study of blood T cell repertoires in COVID-19. Across the study: Donors in the United States, Italy and Spain gave samples during acute or convalescent COVID-19. PBMCs, B-cell-depleted T cells, or T cells provided the cDNA or gDNA that made up the material.

Sequencing used immunoSEQ multiplex PCR; TCRdb keeps in-frame clones, though not all of them. The repertoire consists of about 400,000 clones, with approximately 88% occurring once and the leading ten covering about 2.1%. Cohort placement rested on clinical history that participants reported themselves. The germline gives CDR1 MGHRA, CDR2 YSYEKL. V lost 4 bases and J lost 2, with 14 bases in between. The CDR3 loop spans 15 amino acids. The chain has TRBV4-1 and TRBJ1-1; D is uncertain. This sequence was found in a woman aged 40 to 50 with acute COVID-19. Sequencing was carried out using PBMCs or T cells enriched from blood (not recorded which). CDR3: CASSLDWQFNTEAFF. The CDR3 nucleotides read TGCGCCAGCAGCCTCGATTGGCAGTTTAACACTGAAGCTTTCTTT.